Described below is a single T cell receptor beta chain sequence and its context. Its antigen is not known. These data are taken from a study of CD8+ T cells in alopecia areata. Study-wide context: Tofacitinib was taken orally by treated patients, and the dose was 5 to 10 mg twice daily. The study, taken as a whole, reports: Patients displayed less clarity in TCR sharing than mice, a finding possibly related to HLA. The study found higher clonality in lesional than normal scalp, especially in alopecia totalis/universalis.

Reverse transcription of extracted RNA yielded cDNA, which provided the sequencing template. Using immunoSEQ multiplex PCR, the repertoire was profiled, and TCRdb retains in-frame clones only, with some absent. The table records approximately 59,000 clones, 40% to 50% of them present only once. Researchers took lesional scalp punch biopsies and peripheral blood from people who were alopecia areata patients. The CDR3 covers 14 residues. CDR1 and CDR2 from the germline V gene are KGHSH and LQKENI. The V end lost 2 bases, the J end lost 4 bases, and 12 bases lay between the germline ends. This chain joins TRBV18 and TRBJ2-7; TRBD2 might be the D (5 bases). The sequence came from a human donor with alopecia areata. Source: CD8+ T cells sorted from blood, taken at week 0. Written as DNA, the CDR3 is TGTGCCAGCTCACCAAAGACCCCGGGGTACGAGCAGTACTTC. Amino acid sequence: CASSPKTPGYEQYF.